These 2 T cell receptor beta chains came from one sample sequenced in a study of CD8 T cells in ankylosing spondylitis. TCRdb called the 5' RACE reads again in MiXCR, with one record for every CDR3 protein. The repertoire consists of approximately 550,000 distinct CDR3 sequences, with roughly 13% occurring once and the leading ten covering approximately 6.2%. General study results and limits: The study identified a TCR beta motif of under 10 highly homologous variants that appeared characteristic of ankylosing spondylitis blood.

Antigen specificity for these receptors is unknown. The sample taken for sequencing was blood, either unsorted or a sorted T cell fraction (not recorded which). The receptor source for this set is a male donor with ankylosing spondylitis.

This clonotype was picked up a small number of times. The chain recombines TRBV5-1 with TRBJ1-2; D is unclear. V lost 0 bases and J lost 8, with 14 bases in between. The CDR3 totals 14 residues. Germline V lookup: CDR1 SGHRS, CDR2 YFSETQ. The CDR3 protein is CASSLGYEGGGYTF. CDR3 nucleotides: TGCGCCAGCAGCTTGGGGTACGAGGGCGGCGGCTACACCTTC.

This clonotype has a handful of counts. This chain uses TRBV2 with TRBJ2-3; TRBD2 might be the D (7 bases). The CDR3 is 17 amino acids. Trimming stripped 4 bases from V and 3 bases from J, with 20 bases between. Per the germline V gene, CDR1 is SNHLY and CDR2 is FYNNEI. The CDR3 here is CASSAKPRGGGTDTQYF. The DNA of the CDR3 is TGTGCCAGCAGTGCAAAGCCCAGGGGAGGGGGGACAGATACGCAGTATTTT.